This TCR beta chain comes out of a study of cytomegalovirus exposure and HLA in healthy donors. The PCR made use of 60 Vbeta and 13 Jbeta primers. Assay: immunoSEQ multiplex PCR; the TCRdb copy retains only in-frame clones and omits some. The profile covers a few hundred thousand clones, with approximately 82% appearing a single time and 8% taken by the ten largest. Looked up from germline, CDR1 is SGHRS and CDR2 is YFSETQ. Trimming shortened V by 0 bases and J by 0 bases, and 10 bases separated the two germline ends. The CDR3 has 15 amino acids. About this clone: Its target is not known.

Study-wide results and caveats: High specificity and sensitivity for cytomegalovirus status were reported for the classifier. Donors belonging to an Asian-associated ancestry cluster reportedly showed fewer N-insertions in productive TCRs than the roughly 670-donor mean, according to what a later analysis found. Some TCR beta chains (roughly 150 of them) were listed as cytomegalovirus-associated. A missense variant in DCLRE1C was later tied to TCR beta V- and J-gene trimming.

The rearrangement links TRBV5-1 to TRBJ2-7, with a tentative D call TRBD1 (6 bases). Material for sequencing was PBMCs. This sequence originates from a woman aged 60 to 75 in good health and CMV-seropositive. This chain's CDR3 is CASSLVTGISYEQYF. The CDR3 DNA follows: TGCGCCAGCAGCTTGGTCACAGGGATCTCCTACGAGCAGTACTTC.